A single sample gave rise to the 26 T cell receptor beta chains below, sequenced in a study of shared clonotypes between healthy human individuals. Some clones are missing from TCRdb's copy, which holds only in-frame ones; the method was immunoSEQ multiplex PCR. The sample lists about 1 million clones, about 76% occurring once. The sequenced sample consisted of memory CD4+ T cells sorted from blood. Subset: CD45RA-negative fraction. These TCRs come from a man aged 18 to 30 in good health.

The rearrangement joins TRBV30 to TRBJ2-3; D is possibly TRBD1 or TRBD2 (5 bases each). This CDR3 contains 12 residues. Germline CDR1 reads GTSNPN; CDR2 reads SVGIG (reference sequence). V lost 7 bases and J lost 4, with 12 bases in between. The CDR3 bases are TGTGCCTCCGGGACGCTGGCAGATACGCAGTATTTT. It translates to CASGTLADTQYF.

The chain is built from TRBV5-1 and TRBJ1-4; D is possibly TRBD1 (5 bases). There are 15 residues in the CDR3. V dropped 1 base and J dropped 6 bases, with 13 bases sitting between them. Germline-derived CDR1 and CDR2 are SGHRS and YFSETQ. This chain's CDR3 is CASSLYGGSDEKLFF. The CDR3 DNA is TGCGCCAGCAGCTTGTATGGGGGGTCAGATGAAAAACTGTTTTTT.

The CDR3 is CASSAQSAGVTETQYF. The DNA for the CDR3 is TGTGCCAGCAGCGCCCAGAGTGCGGGAGTAACAGAGACCCAGTACTTC. The chain uses TRBV7-2 and TRBJ2-5; 7 bases match TRBD2. Per the germline V gene, CDR1 is SGHTA and CDR2 is FQGNSA. With 5 bases clipped from V and 4 bases from J, the junction kept 13 bases outside the gene matches. There are 16 residues in the CDR3.

V and J are TRBV30 and TRBJ1-4; TRBD1 agrees at 7 bases. J lost 5 bases, V lost 5 bases, and 8 bases had no gene match. The CDR3 covers 14 residues. Germline CDR1 GTSNPN, CDR2 SVGIG (reference sequence). The CDR3 DNA reads as TGTGCCTGGTCCCCGGGACAGAAGAATGAAAAACTGTTTTTT. Protein: CAWSPGQKNEKLFF.

This sequence joins TRBV7-2 and TRBJ2-7; no clear D. The V gene lost 4 bases and the J gene lost 7 bases, with 20 bases spanning the gap. The CDR3 consists of 15 residues. CDR1 SGHTA and CDR2 FQGNSA come from the germline V gene. CDR3 region: CASSSRTFGVREQYF. The CDR3 DNA reads as TGTGCCAGCAGCTCCCGGACCTTTGGGGTAAGAGAGCAGTACTTC.

Points on this clone: The same CDR3 is also encoded by other DNA sequences in this sample. The V and J genes are TRBV7-9 and TRBJ1-2, with TRBD1 as a possible D gene (5 bases). The CDR3 is 12 amino acids. Looked up from germline, CDR1 is SEHNR and CDR2 is FQNEAQ (reference sequence). V shed 1 base and J shed 5 bases, with 5 bases lying between them. DNA for the CDR3: TGTGCCAGCAGCTTAGAGGGGTATGGCTACACCTTC. It specifies CASSLEGYGYTF.

The chain uses TRBV7-9 and TRBJ1-4; D might be TRBD1 (5 bases). Trimming removed 4 bases from V and 2 bases from J, with 14 bases in between. The CDR3 is 16 amino acids. In germline, CDR1 is SEHNR, CDR2 FQNEAQ (reference sequence). CDR3 protein: CASSSLETETNEKLFF. CDR3 DNA: TGTGCCAGCAGCTCCCTGGAGACAGAGACTAATGAAAAACTGTTTTTT. The full variable domain, rest sourced from reference TRBV7-9 and TRBJ1-4, is DTGVSQNPRHKITKRGQNVTFRCDPISEHNRLYWYRQTLGQGPEFLTYFQNEAQLEKSRLLSDRFSAERPKGSFSTLEIQRTEQGDSAMYLCASSSLETETNEKLFFGSGTQLSVL.

The genes are TRBV19 and TRBJ1-3; 7 bases are shared with TRBD1. Trimming removed 9 bases from V and 4 bases from J; junction bases left unmatched: 6. The CDR3 runs to 13 residues. Germline values: CDR1 LNHDA, CDR2 SQIVND (reference sequence). CDR3 in amino acids: CARRGPSGNTIYF. The CDR3 DNA is TGTGCCAGGAGGGGGCCTAGCGGAAACACCATATATTTT. Variable domain in full (rest from reference TRBV19 and TRBJ1-3): DGGITQSPKYLFRKEGQNVTLSCEQNLNHDAMYWYRQDPGQGLRLIYYSQIVNDFQKGDIAEGYSVSREKKESFPLTVTSAQKNPTAFYLCARRGPSGNTIYFGEGSWLTVV.

J is TRBJ2-3 and V is TRBV11-3; D call uncertain. V was shortened by 4 bases and J by 2 bases, with 10 bases between the two germline ends. Germline assignment: CDR1 SGHNT and CDR2 YENEEA. This CDR3 contains 14 residues. The CDR3 DNA follows: TGTGCCAGCAGCTCCCAGATAAACACAGATACGCAGTATTTT. Amino acid sequence: CASSSQINTDTQYF.

The chain is built from TRBV11-2 and TRBJ2-1; 10 bases fit TRBD2. J gave up 10 bases and V 2 bases, and 8 bases lay outside the gene matches. Germline V gene sequence: CDR1 SGHAT, CDR2 FQNNGV. The CDR3 has 15 residues. CDR3 region: CASSLKLAGIGEQFF. The CDR3 DNA is TGTGCCAGCAGCTTAAAACTAGCGGGAATAGGGGAGCAGTTCTTC.

The chain joins TRBV25-1 to TRBJ1-1; D is unresolved. This CDR3 spans 13 amino acids. Deletions cut 8 bases from V and 1 base from J, with 11 bases between. The germline gives CDR1 MGHDK, CDR2 SYGVNS. The CDR3 spells CASGAHENTEAFF. As DNA, the CDR3 is TGTGCCAGCGGCGCTCACGAGAACACTGAAGCTTTCTTT.

This chain joins TRBV4-1 and TRBJ2-1; 8 bases match TRBD2. Germline CDR1 reads MGHRA; CDR2 reads YSYEKL. With 5 bases clipped from V and 10 bases from J, the junction kept 4 bases outside the gene matches. The CDR3 spans 12 residues. Written as DNA, the CDR3 is TGCGCCAGCAGCTATGTAGCGGGAGAGCAGTTCTTC. Amino acids: CASSYVAGEQFF.

This clone was found once. The genes are TRBV4-1 and TRBJ1-4; possible D gene TRBD1, 6 bases. CDR1 and CDR2 from the germline V gene are MGHRA and YSYEKL. V gave up 7 bases and J gave up 6 bases, with 18 bases separating them. CDR3 length equals 15 residues. As DNA, the CDR3 is TGCGCCAGCACCCTGGGGAGGGGGGTAGATGAAAAACTGTTTTTT. It yields the protein CASTLGRGVDEKLFF.

V usage is TRBV20-1 and J usage is TRBJ2-7; no reliable D call. Germline V gives CDR1 DFQATT, CDR2 SNEGSKA (reference sequence). Trimming shortened V by 3 bases and J by 5 bases, and 8 bases separated the two germline ends. The CDR3 has 11 amino acids. The chain's CDR3 is CSASHQDEQYF. CDR3 sequence (DNA): TGCAGTGCTAGCCATCAAGACGAGCAGTACTTC.

The chain employs TRBV12-5 and TRBJ2-3, with unresolved D. Trimming cost V 3 bases and J 4 bases, with 2 bases left between them. The CDR3 is 11 amino acids. CDR1 and CDR2 from the germline V gene are LGHNT and FRNRAP. CDR3 sequence (DNA): TGTGCTAGTGGTTTAGCAGATACGCAGTATTTT. This codes for CASGLADTQYF.

This chain connects TRBV30 to TRBJ1-1; 7 bases fit TRBD1. CDR1 and CDR2 from the germline V gene are GTSNPN and SVGIG (reference sequence). V lost 3 bases and J lost 3; bases outside the gene matches: 7. The CDR3 totals 14 residues. Here the CDR3 reads CAWSPQGGYTEAFF. CDR3 nucleotides: TGTGCCTGGAGCCCCCAGGGGGGCTACACTGAAGCTTTCTTT.

The V gene is TRBV12-5, the J gene TRBJ2-6; possible D gene TRBD1, 5 bases. The V end was cut by 0 bases, the J end by 0 bases, with 12 bases between. Looked up from germline, CDR1 is LGHNT and CDR2 is FRNRAP. The CDR3 spans 18 residues. CDR3 sequence (DNA): TGTGCTAGTGGTTTGGTAGGGGCCATGCCCTCTGGGGCCAACGTCCTGACTTTC. Translated, it gives CASGLVGAMPSGANVLTF.

Written as DNA, the CDR3 is TGTGCCAGCAGCTCCCCGAGGGGGCCCACTGAAGCTTTCTTT. This sequence encodes CASSSPRGPTEAFF. This sequence joins TRBV5-4 and TRBJ1-1; 7 nucleotides align to TRBD1. Germline V lookup: CDR1 SGHNT, CDR2 YYREEE (reference sequence). The CDR3 length is 14 residues. After removal of 3 bases from V and 4 bases from J, the junction contained 6 bases not matched to a gene.

The V call is TRBV19, the J call TRBJ2-1; D is perhaps TRBD1 or TRBD2 (6 bases each). The CDR3 runs to 14 residues. The V end lost 4 bases, the J end lost 9 bases, and 16 bases lay between the germline ends. The germline gives CDR1 LNHDA, CDR2 SQIVND (reference sequence). The CDR3 reads CASSNGGRKGEQFF. CDR3 nucleotide sequence: TGTGCCAGTAGTAATGGGGGGCGAAAGGGTGAGCAGTTCTTC.

The chain recombines TRBV25-1 with TRBJ2-7; D is undetermined. The CDR3 is made up of 14 amino acids. Per germline, CDR1 MGHDK and CDR2 SYGVNS. Trimming took off 4 bases at V and 2 bases at J, with 12 bases between the two ends. This CDR3 is CASSASGPTYEQYF. As DNA, the CDR3 is TGTGCCAGCAGTGCTTCCGGGCCGACCTACGAGCAGTACTTC.

This clone has just a few counts. The rearrangement links TRBV10-3 to TRBJ1-1, with a tentative D call TRBD1 (6 bases). With 11 bases removed from V and 5 bases from J, the gap between germline ends came to 12 bases. Germline assignment: CDR1 ENHRY and CDR2 SYGVKD. The CDR3 has 11 amino acids. CDR3 sequence (DNA): TGTGCCTCCGGGGGCGGGACTGAAGCTTTCTTT. This gives the protein CASGGGTEAFF.

This clone was seen a single time. The rearrangement links TRBV2 to TRBJ2-6; 7 bases align to TRBD1. V gave up 9 bases and J gave up 0 bases; unmatched junction bases: 5. Germline V gene sequence: CDR1 SNHLY, CDR2 FYNNEI. This CDR3 is 15 amino acids long. CDR3 amino acids: CASYYRGSGANVLTF. CDR3 nucleotides: TGTGCCAGTTACTACAGGGGCTCTGGGGCCAACGTCCTGACTTTC.

V gene TRBV18 combines with J gene TRBJ1-1, with D tentatively TRBD1 (5 bases). Germline V CDR1 and CDR2: KGHSH, LQKENI. CDR3 size: 13 residues. The V and J ends lost 2 bases and 4 bases respectively, with 8 bases between them. DNA for the CDR3: TGTGCCAGCTCACCAAAGACAGTCACTGAAGCTTTCTTT. Its protein product is CASSPKTVTEAFF.

V usage is TRBV10-3 and J usage is TRBJ1-5; 8 positions match TRBD1. CDR3 length: 13 amino acids. The V gene's germline CDR1 is ENHRY and CDR2 SYGVKD. After removal of 10 bases from V and 5 bases from J, the junction contained 7 bases not matched to a gene. CDR3 nucleotides: TGTGCCACCGGACAGGGTGAAGATCAGCCCCAGCATTTT. Translation gives CATGQGEDQPQHF.

The chain couples TRBV19 to TRBJ2-3; 9 nucleotides match TRBD2. V trimming: 5 bases; J trimming: 3 bases; junction bases outside the gene matches: 6. This CDR3 has 15 amino acids. Per germline, CDR1 LNHDA and CDR2 SQIVND (reference sequence). The CDR3 region has the DNA TGTGCCAGTAGTTGGAAGAGCGGGAGGACAGATACGCAGTATTTT. Amino acids: CASSWKSGRTDTQYF.

CDR3 coding DNA: TGTGCCAGCAGCTCCATACAGGGGGCATGGGAGACCCAGTACTTC. Protein sequence: CASSSIQGAWETQYF. This sequence joins TRBV7-2 and TRBJ2-5; 9 nucleotides agree with TRBD1. J was trimmed by 5 bases and V by 4 bases; bases with no gene match: 8. The CDR3 spans 15 residues. Germline V lookup: CDR1 SGHTA, CDR2 FQGNSA. Complete variable domain (other parts from reference TRBV7-2 and TRBJ2-5): GAGVSQSPSNKVTEKGKDVELRCDPISGHTALYWYRQSLGQGLEFLIYFQGNSAPDKSGLPSDRFSAERTGGSVSTLTIQRTQQEDSAVYLCASSSIQGAWETQYFGPGTRLLVL.